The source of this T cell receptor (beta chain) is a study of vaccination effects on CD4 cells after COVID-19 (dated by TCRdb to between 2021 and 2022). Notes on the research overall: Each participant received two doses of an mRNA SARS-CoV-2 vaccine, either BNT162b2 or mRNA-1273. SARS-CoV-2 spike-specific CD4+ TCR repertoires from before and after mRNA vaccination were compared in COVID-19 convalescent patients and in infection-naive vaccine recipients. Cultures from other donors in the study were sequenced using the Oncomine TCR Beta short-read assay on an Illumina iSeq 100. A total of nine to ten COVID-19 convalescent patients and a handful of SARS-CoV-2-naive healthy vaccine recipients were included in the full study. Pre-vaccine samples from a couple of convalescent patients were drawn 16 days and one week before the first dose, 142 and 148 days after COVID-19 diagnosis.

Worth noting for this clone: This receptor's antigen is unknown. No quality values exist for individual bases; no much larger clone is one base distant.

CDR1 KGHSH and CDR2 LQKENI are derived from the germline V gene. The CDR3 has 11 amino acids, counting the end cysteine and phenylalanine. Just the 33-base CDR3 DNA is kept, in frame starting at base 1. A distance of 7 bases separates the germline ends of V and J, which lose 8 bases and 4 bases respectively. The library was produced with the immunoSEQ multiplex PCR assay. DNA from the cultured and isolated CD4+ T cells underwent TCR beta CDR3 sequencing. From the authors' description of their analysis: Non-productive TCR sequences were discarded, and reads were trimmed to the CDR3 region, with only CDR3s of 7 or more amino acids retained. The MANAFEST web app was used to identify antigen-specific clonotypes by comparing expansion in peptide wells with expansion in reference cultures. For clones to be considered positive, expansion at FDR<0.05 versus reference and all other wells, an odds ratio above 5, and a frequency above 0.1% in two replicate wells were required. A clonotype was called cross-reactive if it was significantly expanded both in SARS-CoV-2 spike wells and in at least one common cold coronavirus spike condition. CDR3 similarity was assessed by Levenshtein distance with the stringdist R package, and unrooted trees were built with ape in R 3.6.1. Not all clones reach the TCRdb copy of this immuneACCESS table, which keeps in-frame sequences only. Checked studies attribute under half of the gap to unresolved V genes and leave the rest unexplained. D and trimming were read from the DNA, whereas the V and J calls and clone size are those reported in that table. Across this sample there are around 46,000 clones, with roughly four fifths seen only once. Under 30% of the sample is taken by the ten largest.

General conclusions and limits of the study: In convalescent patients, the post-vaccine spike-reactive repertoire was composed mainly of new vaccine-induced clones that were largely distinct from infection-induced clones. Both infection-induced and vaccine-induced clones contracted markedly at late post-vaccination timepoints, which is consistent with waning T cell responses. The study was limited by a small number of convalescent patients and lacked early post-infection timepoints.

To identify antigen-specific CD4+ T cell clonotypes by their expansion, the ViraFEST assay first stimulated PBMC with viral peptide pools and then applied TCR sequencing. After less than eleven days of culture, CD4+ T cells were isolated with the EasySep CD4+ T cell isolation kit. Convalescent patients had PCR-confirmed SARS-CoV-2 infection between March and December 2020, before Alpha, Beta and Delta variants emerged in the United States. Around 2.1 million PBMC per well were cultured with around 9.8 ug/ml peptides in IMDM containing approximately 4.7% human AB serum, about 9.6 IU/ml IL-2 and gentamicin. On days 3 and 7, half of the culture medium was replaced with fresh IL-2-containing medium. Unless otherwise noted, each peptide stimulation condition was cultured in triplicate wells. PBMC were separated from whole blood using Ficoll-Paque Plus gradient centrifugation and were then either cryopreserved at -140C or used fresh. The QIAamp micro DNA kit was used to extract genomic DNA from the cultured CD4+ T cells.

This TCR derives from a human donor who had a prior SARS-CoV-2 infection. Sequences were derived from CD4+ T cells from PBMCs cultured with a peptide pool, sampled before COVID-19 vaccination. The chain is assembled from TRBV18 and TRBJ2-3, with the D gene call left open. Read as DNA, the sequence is TGTGCCAGCCTGTACGCAGATACGCAGTATTTT. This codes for CASLYADTQYF. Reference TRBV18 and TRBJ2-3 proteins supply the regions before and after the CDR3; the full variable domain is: NAGVMQNPRHLVRRRGQEARLRCSPMKGHSHVYWYRQLPEEGLKFMVYLQKENIIDESGMPKERFSAEFPKEGPSILRIQQVVRGDSAAYFCASLYADTQYFGPGTRLTVL.